This T cell receptor beta chain originates from a study of blood T cell repertoires in COVID-19. About the study: The United States, Italy and Spain were the sources of the acute and convalescent COVID-19 samples. T cells, B-cell-depleted T cells, or PBMCs supplied cDNA or gDNA.

Per the authors' pipeline: Counts of nucleated cells, estimated from reference gene primer amplification, were obtained. The method was immunoSEQ multiplex PCR; TCRdb's version includes in-frame clones alone and lacks a portion of them. V, J and clone size were drawn from that table, and D and trimming were deduced from the DNA. This table has over 35,000 clones, over 75% appearing once. V lost 2 bases, J lost 2 bases, and 9 bases lay in between. Germline V gives CDR1 MNHEY, CDR2 SVGEGT. The CDR3 loop spans 14 amino acids. The rearrangement joins TRBV6-2 or TRBV6-3 to TRBJ1-2, with D perhaps TRBD1 (5 bases). The specimen was peripheral blood. The clonotype was recovered from a human donor in a cohort sampled during active COVID-19. CDR3 amino acids: CASSYQRQNYGYTF. The CDR3 nucleotides read TGTGCCAGCAGTTACCAAAGACAGAACTATGGCTACACCTTC.